This T cell receptor beta chain was retrieved from a study of PD-1 blockade in classical Hodgkin lymphoma. Study details: It was nivolumab at 3 mg/kg, given intravenously every 2 weeks, that patients received.

Study-wide findings and caveats: Underlying causes for the observed repertoire differences were not defined, possibly disease activity or prior therapy. Those achieving complete response showed baseline diversity like newly diagnosed patients. With CD4+ cells, TCR diversity rose significantly by C4D1, but not with CD8+ cells.

Measured with immunoSEQ multiplex PCR; TCRdb has only the in-frame clones, and not every one. The sample consists of 25,000 to 35,000 clones, about two thirds of them appearing once. This clone was observed a few times. Its antigen is unknown. Brentuximab vedotin exposure varied among the patients, all of whom had relapsed after autologous stem cell transplantation. V shed 1 base and J 4 bases; nucleotides not matched to a gene: 8. Germline CDR1 and CDR2: SGHNT and YYREEE (reference sequence). This CDR3 region has 16 residues. The chain carries TRBV5-4 and TRBJ1-2, with 9 nucleotides matching TRBD1. The TCR was taken from a human donor with classical Hodgkin lymphoma. The specimen was peripheral blood mononuclear cells (PBMCs), collected before the second cycle of nivolumab. DNA of the CDR3: TGTGCCAGCAGCTTGTACAGGGGGCGTCAGAGCTATGGCTACACCTTC. Its translation: CASSLYRGRQSYGYTF. Variable domain in full (rest from reference TRBV5-4 and TRBJ1-2): ETGVTQSPTHLIKTRGQQVTLRCSSQSGHNTVSWYQQALGQGPQFIFQYYREEENGRGNFPPRFSGLQFPNYSSELNVNALELDDSALYLCASSLYRGRQSYGYTFGSGTRLTVV.